These 26 T cell receptor beta chains originate from one sample sequenced in a study of cytomegalovirus exposure and HLA in healthy donors (dated 2017 in TCRdb). Libraries came from the immunoSEQ multiplex PCR assay. For the multiplex PCR, a mixture combining 60 forward primers for TCR Vbeta segments and 13 reverse primers for TCR Jbeta segments was used. In TCRdb, the immuneACCESS table is reduced to in-frame sequences with V and J assigned. These tables do not hold every clone; where another copy was compared, an unresolved V gene accounts for under half, and the others remain unexplained. The sample table records more than 110,000 clones; around 80% of these occur just once. The biggest ten clones account for approximately 2% of the sample. The material sequenced was PBMCs. The receptors derive from a man aged 25-40 years in good health and CMV-seronegative.

The chain couples TRBV6-6 to TRBJ1-4, with D possibly TRBD1 on 6 matching bases. This CDR3 has 16 amino acids. Per germline, CDR1 MNHNY and CDR2 SVGAGI (reference sequence). V was shortened by 5 bases and J by 6 bases, with 19 bases between the two germline ends. The DNA of the CDR3 is TGTGCCAGCAGTAACATCAGGCGGGGGGGCTATGAAAAACTGTTTTTT. This gives the protein CASSNIRRGGYEKLFF.

The chain joins TRBV14 to TRBJ1-1; 9 nucleotides align to TRBD1. Losses at the gene ends were 4 bases for V and 0 bases for J; bases not matched to a gene: 12. This CDR3 is 18 amino acids long. The germline gives CDR1 SGHDN, CDR2 FVKESK. This chain's CDR3 is CASSRVHRGRDMNTEAFF. Written as DNA, the CDR3 is TGTGCCAGCAGCCGAGTACACAGGGGGCGGGATATGAACACTGAAGCTTTCTTT.

The chain recombines TRBV15 with TRBJ2-7; the D gene is possibly TRBD1 (6 bases). CDR3 size: 16 residues. V lost 4 bases to trimming and J lost 5 bases, with 21 bases between them. Germline-derived CDR1 and CDR2 are LNHNV and YYDKDF (reference sequence). The CDR3 sequence is CATSTRLGGGMNEQYF. CDR3 DNA sequence: TGTGCCACCAGCACCCGTTTGGGTGGGGGCATGAACGAGCAGTACTTC.

The chain employs TRBV10-1 and TRBJ1-5; no clear D. Germline assignment: CDR1 WNHNN and CDR2 SYGVQD (reference sequence). This CDR3 region has 12 residues. V lost 6 bases and J lost 6, with 9 bases in between. The CDR3 reads CASSPGTQPQHF. DNA for the CDR3: TGCGCCAGCAGCCCAGGAACTCAGCCCCAGCATTTT.

The CDR3 sequence is CASSPGGDRGYEQYF. The CDR3 coding sequence is TGTGCCAGCAGCCCGGGGGGGGACAGGGGCTACGAGCAGTACTTC. This rearrangement joins TRBV7-6 to TRBJ2-7, with TRBD1 identical over 10 bases. V lost 5 bases and J lost 3; bases outside the gene matches: 7. Germline lookup yields CDR1 SGHVS and CDR2 FNYEAQ. The CDR3 consists of 15 residues.

J is TRBJ2-7 and V is TRBV27; no reliable D call. The length of the CDR3 is 13 residues. Looked up from germline, CDR1 is MNHEY and CDR2 is SMNVEV (reference sequence). V gave up 6 bases and J gave up 2 bases, with 11 bases separating them. The CDR3 DNA is TGTGCCAGCAGCCGGCCGGAGACCTACGAGCAGTACTTC. This codes for CASSRPETYEQYF.

As DNA, the CDR3 is TGTGCCAGCAGTTTTGGGGACAGGATCACCTACAATGAGCAGTTCTTC. This codes for CASSFGDRITYNEQFF. The chain links TRBV28 to TRBJ2-1; 8 nucleotides agree with TRBD1. V gave up 3 bases and J gave up 2 bases; unmatched junction bases: 6. Germline CDR1 MDHEN, CDR2 SYDVKM. This CDR3 comprises 16 residues. Filled out from reference TRBV28 and TRBJ2-1, the complete variable domain reads DVKVTQSSRYLVKRTGEKVFLECVQDMDHENMFWYRQDPGLGLRLIYFSYDVKMKEKGDIPEGYSVSREKKERFSLILESASTNQTSMYLCASSFGDRITYNEQFFGPGTRLTVL.

J is TRBJ1-5 and V is TRBV5-1; 7 nucleotides line up with TRBD1. CDR3 size: 15 residues. The V segment lost 2 bases and the J segment 0 bases; nucleotides outside the gene matches: 2. Germline CDR1 SGHRS, CDR2 YFSETQ. The CDR3 nucleotides are TGCGCCAGCAGCTTCAGACAGGGTAGCAATCAGCCCCAGCATTTT. Its translation is CASSFRQGSNQPQHF.

The J gene is TRBJ1-5, the V gene TRBV28; TRBD1 aligns across 7 bases. Germline lookup yields CDR1 MDHEN and CDR2 SYDVKM. The CDR3 loop spans 15 amino acids. J gave up 9 bases and V 5 bases, and 13 bases lay outside the gene matches. The CDR3 nucleotides read TGTGCCAGCAGTCGCCGGGACAGCTCACTTCGGCCCCAGCATTTT. This encodes CASSRRDSSLRPQHF.

This sequence joins TRBV6-1 and TRBJ1-2, with D perhaps TRBD1 (5 bases). The germline CDR1 and CDR2 sequences are MNHNS and SASEGT. Trimming shortened V by 4 bases and J by 14 bases, and 23 bases separated the two germline ends. The length of the CDR3 is 14 residues. The CDR3 sequence is CASSVEKGMGGYTF. The CDR3 DNA follows: TGTGCCAGCAGTGTGGAGAAGGGGATGGGAGGGTATACCTTC.

The J gene is TRBJ1-1, the V gene TRBV6-6, with 7 bases that match TRBD1. This CDR3 region has 14 residues. CDR1 and CDR2 (germline): MNHNY, SVGAGI (reference sequence). J was trimmed by 0 bases and V by 6 bases; bases with no gene match: 4. DNA for the CDR3: TGTGCCAGCAGCCTGACAGGGCTGAACACTGAAGCTTTCTTT. Amino acids: CASSLTGLNTEAFF.

This clone appeared a few times. The chain is built from TRBV6-6 and TRBJ1-3; 7 bases match TRBD1. The V gene end was trimmed by 6 bases and the J gene end by 5 bases; junction bases not matched to a gene: 10. The CDR3 is 15 amino acids. Germline assignment: CDR1 MNHNY and CDR2 SVGAGI (reference sequence). This chain's CDR3 is CASSRPTGNRNTIYF. CDR3 bases: TGTGCCAGCAGCCGACCGACAGGGAACCGAAACACCATATATTTT.

This chain links TRBV7-9 with TRBJ1-1; D is unclear. This CDR3 has 14 residues. Germline loops: CDR1 SEHNR, CDR2 FQNEAQ (reference sequence). Trimming shortened V by 7 bases and J by 5 bases, and 17 bases separated the two germline ends. The chain's CDR3 is CASTLSQYGTEAFF. In DNA, the CDR3 is TGTGCCAGCACCCTTAGCCAGTACGGGACTGAAGCTTTCTTT.

The chain employs TRBV29-1 and TRBJ2-7, with D possibly being TRBD1 (5 bases). Germline CDR1 SQVTM, CDR2 ANQGSEA. V lost 1 base and J 2 bases, leaving 24 bases between the germline ends. The CDR3 length is 18 residues. The CDR3 sequence: CSVEVPLGQGNSPYEQYF. CDR3 nucleotide sequence: TGCAGCGTTGAAGTACCTCTAGGCCAGGGTAACTCCCCCTACGAGCAGTACTTC.

This clone was counted a single time. The chain carries TRBV29-1 and TRBJ2-7; 7 bases line up with TRBD1. Losses at the gene ends were 6 bases for V and 2 bases for J; bases not matched to a gene: 7. CDR1 SQVTM and CDR2 ANQGSEA come from the germline V gene. The CDR3 spans 13 residues. In DNA, the CDR3 is TGCAGCGTCACCGGGACAGTCACCTACGAGCAGTACTTC. It specifies CSVTGTVTYEQYF.

This chain uses TRBV5-4 with TRBJ1-3; D remains ambiguous. The germline V gene encodes CDR1 SGHNT and CDR2 YYREEE (reference sequence). V lost 3 bases and J lost 4, with 5 bases in between. The CDR3 loop spans 12 amino acids. The CDR3 bases are TGTGCCAGCAGCTCTCTAGGAAACACCATATATTTT. This encodes CASSSLGNTIYF.

The V and J genes are TRBV4-1 and TRBJ2-3; D is undetermined. Trimming removed 0 bases at V and 6 bases at J, with 4 bases between. The length of the CDR3 is 12 residues. Germline CDR1 reads MGHRA; CDR2 reads YSYEKL. CDR3: CASSQDGDTQYF. For the CDR3, the DNA is TGCGCCAGCAGCCAAGATGGCGATACGCAGTATTTT.

The chain carries TRBV7-8 and TRBJ2-7, with 14 bases aligning to TRBD2. The length of the CDR3 is 15 residues. V was clipped by 6 bases and J by 6 bases; unmatched bases: 7. The V gene's germline CDR1 is SGHVS and CDR2 FQNEAQ. In nucleotides, the CDR3 is TGTGCCAGCAGTAAGACTAGCGGGGGGGCAGGCGAGCAGTACTTC. Translating gives CASSKTSGGAGEQYF. The full variable domain, with the rest looked up from reference TRBV7-8 and TRBJ2-7, is GAGVSQSPRYKVAKRGQDVALRCDPISGHVSLFWYQQALGQGPEFLTYFQNEAQLDKSGLPSDRFFAERPEGSVSTLKIQRTQQEDSAVYLCASSKTSGGAGEQYFGPGTRLTVT.

V gene TRBV18 combines with J gene TRBJ1-2; D perhaps matches TRBD1 (6 bases). V lost 1 base to trimming and J lost 4 bases, with 13 bases between them. CDR1 and CDR2 (germline): KGHSH, LQKENI. The CDR3 sequence is 15 residues long. The CDR3 region is CASSPLSGESYGYTF. The CDR3 DNA follows: TGTGCCAGCTCACCACTCTCAGGGGAGAGCTATGGCTACACCTTC.

V and J are TRBV4-1 and TRBJ1-5, with D possibly being TRBD1 (6 bases). The CDR3 covers 14 residues. Per the germline V gene, CDR1 is MGHRA and CDR2 is YSYEKL. V lost 11 bases, J lost 0 bases, and 14 bases lay in between. CDR3 bases: TGCGCCTCCCACAGGGCTTTTAGCAATCAGCCCCAGCATTTT. Its translation is CASHRAFSNQPQHF.

The J gene is TRBJ2-7, the V gene TRBV2, with 7 bases fitting TRBD2. Germline-derived CDR1 and CDR2 are SNHLY and FYNNEI. The CDR3 length is 15 residues. The J segment lost 2 bases and the V segment lost 5 bases, leaving 9 bases of the junction unmatched. As DNA, the CDR3 is TGTGCCAGCAGTCCTCTAGCGGTTACTCCCTACGAGCAGTACTTC. This codes for CASSPLAVTPYEQYF.

The V gene is TRBV5-1, the J gene TRBJ2-5; TRBD1 matches 7 bases. CDR1 SGHRS and CDR2 YFSETQ come from the germline V gene. With 0 bases clipped from V and 3 bases from J, the junction kept 2 bases outside the gene matches. The CDR3 consists of 14 residues. The CDR3 reads CASSLGTGKETQYF. In DNA form, the CDR3 reads TGCGCCAGCAGCTTGGGGACAGGAAAAGAGACCCAGTACTTC.

The J gene is TRBJ2-7, the V gene TRBV11-2; 9 bases match TRBD1. J was trimmed by 6 bases and V by 5 bases; bases with no gene match: 2. The CDR3 totals 12 residues. The germline CDR1 and CDR2 sequences are SGHAT and FQNNGV. The CDR3 DNA sequence: TGTGCCAGCAGCGCGACAGGGGGCGAGCAGTACTTC. Its translation is CASSATGGEQYF. Full variable domain (missing parts from reference TRBV11-2 and TRBJ2-7): EAGVAQSPRYKIIEKRQSVAFWCNPISGHATLYWYQQILGQGPKLLIQFQNNGVVDDSQLPKDRFSAERLKGVDSTLKIQPAKLEDSAVYLCASSATGGEQYFGPGTRLTVT.

The rearrangement links TRBV5-6 to TRBJ2-1; 9 nucleotides align to TRBD2. The J segment lost 8 bases and the V segment lost 4 bases, leaving 7 bases of the junction unmatched. Germline V gene lookup returns CDR1 SGHDT and CDR2 YYEEEE. This CDR3 is 14 amino acids long. The CDR3 DNA reads TGTGCCAGCAGCAGGGGACAGCGGGGGGATGAGCAGTTCTTC. This sequence encodes CASSRGQRGDEQFF.

The CDR3 DNA reads as TGTGCCAGCACTACCCCCTCCGGGACTAGCTCAAGTGGTGAGCAGTTCTTC. It translates to CASTTPSGTSSSGEQFF. This chain joins TRBV28 and TRBJ2-1, with 9 bases fitting TRBD2. V lost 7 bases and J lost 9; bases outside the gene matches: 19. Per germline, CDR1 MDHEN and CDR2 SYDVKM. CDR3 length: 17 residues.

The rearrangement uses TRBV10-1 and TRBJ1-4; D gene unclear. Trimming removed 8 bases at V and 6 bases at J, with 19 bases between. The V gene's germline CDR1 is WNHNN and CDR2 SYGVQD (reference sequence). The CDR3 is 15 amino acids. The CDR3 loop reads CASAGEGEGDEKLFF. In DNA, the CDR3 is TGCGCCAGCGCCGGTGAAGGAGAAGGCGATGAAAAACTGTTTTTT.